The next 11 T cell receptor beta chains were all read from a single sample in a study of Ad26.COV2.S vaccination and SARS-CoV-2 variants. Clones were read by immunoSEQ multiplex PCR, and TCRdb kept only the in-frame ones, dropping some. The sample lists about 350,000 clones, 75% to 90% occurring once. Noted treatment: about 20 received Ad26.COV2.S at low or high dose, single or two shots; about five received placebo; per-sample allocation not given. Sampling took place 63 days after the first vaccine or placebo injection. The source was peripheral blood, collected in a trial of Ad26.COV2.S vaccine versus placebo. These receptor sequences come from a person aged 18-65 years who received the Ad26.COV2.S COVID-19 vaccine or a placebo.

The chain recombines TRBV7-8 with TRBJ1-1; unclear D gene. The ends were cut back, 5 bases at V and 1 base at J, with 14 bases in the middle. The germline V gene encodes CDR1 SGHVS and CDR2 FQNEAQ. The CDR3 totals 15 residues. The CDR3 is CASSPRWEPNTEAFF. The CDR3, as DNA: TGTGCCAGCAGCCCTCGATGGGAGCCGAACACTGAAGCTTTCTTT.

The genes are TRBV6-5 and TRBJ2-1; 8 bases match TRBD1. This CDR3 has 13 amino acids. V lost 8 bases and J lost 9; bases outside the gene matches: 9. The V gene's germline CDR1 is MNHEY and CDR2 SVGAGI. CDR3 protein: CASAGQVLSEQFF. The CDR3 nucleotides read TGTGCCAGCGCGGGACAGGTTCTGAGTGAGCAGTTCTTC.

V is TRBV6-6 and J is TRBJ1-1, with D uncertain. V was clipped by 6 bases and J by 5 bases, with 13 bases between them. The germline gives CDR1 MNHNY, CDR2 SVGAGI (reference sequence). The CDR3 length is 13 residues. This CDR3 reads CASSHDLRTEAFF. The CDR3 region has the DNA TGTGCCAGCAGCCACGACCTTAGGACTGAAGCTTTCTTT.

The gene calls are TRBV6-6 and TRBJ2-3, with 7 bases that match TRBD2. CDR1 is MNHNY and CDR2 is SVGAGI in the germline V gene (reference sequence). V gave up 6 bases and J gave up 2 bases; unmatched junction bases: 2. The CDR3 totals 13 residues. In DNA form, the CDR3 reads TGTGCCAGCAGGGAGCGGGACACAGATACGCAGTATTTT. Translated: CASRERDTDTQYF.

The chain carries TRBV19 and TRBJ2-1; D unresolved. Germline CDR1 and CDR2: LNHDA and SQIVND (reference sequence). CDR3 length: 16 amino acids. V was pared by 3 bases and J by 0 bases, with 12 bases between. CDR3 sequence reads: CASSIVDLSSYNEQFF. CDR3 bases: TGTGCCAGTAGTATTGTGGATCTGAGCTCCTACAATGAGCAGTTCTTC.

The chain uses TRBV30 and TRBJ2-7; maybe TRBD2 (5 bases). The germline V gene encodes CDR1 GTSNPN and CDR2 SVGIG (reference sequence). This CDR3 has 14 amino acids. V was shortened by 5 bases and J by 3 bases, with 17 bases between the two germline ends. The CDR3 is CAWGTLASGYEQYF. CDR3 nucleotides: TGTGCCTGGGGAACCCTAGCATCGGGCTACGAGCAGTACTTC.

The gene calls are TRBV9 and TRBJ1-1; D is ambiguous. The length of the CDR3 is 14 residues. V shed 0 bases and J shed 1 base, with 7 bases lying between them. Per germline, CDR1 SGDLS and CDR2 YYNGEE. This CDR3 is CASSVGAGNTEAFF. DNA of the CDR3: TGTGCCAGCAGCGTAGGAGCCGGGAACACTGAAGCTTTCTTT.

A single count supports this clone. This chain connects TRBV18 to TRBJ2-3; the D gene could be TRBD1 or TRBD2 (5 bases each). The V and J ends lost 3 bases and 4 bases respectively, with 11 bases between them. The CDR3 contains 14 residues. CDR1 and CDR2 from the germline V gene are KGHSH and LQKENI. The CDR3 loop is CASSPPGRPDTQYF. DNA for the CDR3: TGTGCCAGCTCACCTCCGGGACGACCAGATACGCAGTATTTT.

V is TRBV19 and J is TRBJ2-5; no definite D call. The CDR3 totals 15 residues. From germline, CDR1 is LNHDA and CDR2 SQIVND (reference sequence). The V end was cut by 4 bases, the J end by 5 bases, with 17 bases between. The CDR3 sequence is CASSRVKGFGETQYF. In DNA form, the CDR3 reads TGTGCCAGTAGTAGGGTTAAAGGGTTTGGGGAGACCCAGTACTTC.

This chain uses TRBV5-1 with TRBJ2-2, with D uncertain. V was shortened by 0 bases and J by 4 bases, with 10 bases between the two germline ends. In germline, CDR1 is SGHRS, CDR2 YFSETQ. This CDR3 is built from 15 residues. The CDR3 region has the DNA TGCGCCAGCAGCTTGGTGGGGAAGGCCACCGGGGAGCTGTTTTTT. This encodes CASSLVGKATGELFF.

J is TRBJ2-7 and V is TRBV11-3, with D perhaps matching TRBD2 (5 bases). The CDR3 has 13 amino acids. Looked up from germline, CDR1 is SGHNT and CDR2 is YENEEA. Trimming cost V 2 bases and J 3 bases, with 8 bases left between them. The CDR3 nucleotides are TGTGCCAGCAGCTTATACAGCGGCTACGAGCAGTACTTC. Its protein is CASSLYSGYEQYF.